Here is one TCR beta chain with its context. This entry is derived from a study of blood T cell repertoires in COVID-19. At the level of the study: Spain, Italy and the United States supplied samples that represented acute and convalescent COVID-19.

The protocol was immunoSEQ multiplex PCR, while the TCRdb copy is restricted to in-frame clones and leaves out a portion. The repertoire holds some 210,000 clones, with approximately 90% as singletons. The CDR3 length is 14 residues. CDR1 and CDR2 from the germline V gene are LGHDT and YNNKEL (reference sequence). V was shortened by 3 bases and J by 6 bases, with 14 bases between the two germline ends. Followed longitudinally, the Seattle patients had been enrolled during active infection. V gene TRBV3-1 (or the pseudogene TRBV3-2) combines with J gene TRBJ1-1; possible D gene TRBD1, 5 bases. The sample consisted of peripheral blood. The receptor comes from a man aged 55 to 70 with COVID-19, enrolled during active disease. The CDR3 bases are TGTGCCAGCAGCCATCGGGGGGGTTTGGCTGAAGCTTTCTTT. Protein: CASSHRGGLAEAFF.